The 22 T cell receptor beta chains given below trace back to one sample, sequenced in a study of blood T cell repertoires in COVID-19. The protocol was immunoSEQ multiplex PCR, while the TCRdb copy is restricted to in-frame clones and leaves out a portion. The top ten clones hold about a quarter of a sample with 25,000 to 35,000 clones, over 75% of them seen once. Material for sequencing was peripheral blood. These receptors were obtained from a human donor in a cohort sampled during active COVID-19.

This rearrangement joins TRBV27 to TRBJ2-7; the match to TRBD2 covers 12 bases. After removal of 5 bases from V and 4 bases from J, the junction contained 6 bases not matched to a gene. Germline V gene sequence: CDR1 MNHEY, CDR2 SMNVEV (reference sequence). The CDR3 extends over 15 amino acids. The CDR3 loop reads CASSLASGGGYEQYF. CDR3 bases: TGTGCCAGCAGTCTGGCTAGCGGGGGGGGATACGAGCAGTACTTC.

This clone is a singleton in its sample. The V and J genes are TRBV29-1 and TRBJ1-2; TRBD1 matches at 7 bases. The ends lost 4 bases at V and 0 bases at J; junction bases unmatched: 2. Germline-derived CDR1 and CDR2 are SQVTM and ANQGSEA. The CDR3 totals 13 residues. The CDR3 is CSVAGTANYGYTF. The CDR3 DNA reads TGCAGCGTTGCCGGGACAGCTAACTATGGCTACACCTTC.

The chain has TRBV28 and TRBJ2-4; D not certain. V dropped 8 bases and J dropped 0 bases, with 8 bases sitting between them. The length of the CDR3 is 13 residues. Germline V gene lookup returns CDR1 MDHEN and CDR2 SYDVKM. This CDR3 reads CASRSVAKNIQYF. CDR3 nucleotide sequence: TGTGCCAGCCGGAGTGTAGCCAAAAACATTCAGTACTTC.

This chain connects TRBV19 to TRBJ2-2; 7 bases agree with TRBD2. Losses at the gene ends were 3 bases for V and 5 bases for J; bases not matched to a gene: 6. Germline assignment: CDR1 LNHDA and CDR2 SQIVND (reference sequence). The CDR3 extends over 15 amino acids. The DNA of the CDR3 is TGTGCCAGTAGTATCGCCGGGGGGATAACCGGGGAGCTGTTTTTT. Protein sequence: CASSIAGGITGELFF.

V gene TRBV29-1 combines with J gene TRBJ1-2, with a weak D call TRBD1 (6 bases). The germline gives CDR1 SQVTM, CDR2 ANQGSEA. The CDR3 is 13 amino acids. V lost 6 bases, J lost 3 bases, and 14 bases lay in between. CDR3 region: CSVLGGGYYGYTF. The CDR3 region has the DNA TGCAGCGTACTAGGGGGAGGGTACTATGGCTACACCTTC.

The chain employs TRBV20-1 and TRBJ2-7; D not certain. Trimming stripped 3 bases from V and 0 bases from J, with 12 bases between. Germline CDR1 is DFQATT and CDR2 is SNEGSKA (reference sequence). The CDR3 covers 14 residues. CDR3 DNA: TGCAGTGCTAGTTTGCCGTACGGCTCCTACGAGCAGTACTTC. Protein product: CSASLPYGSYEQYF.

The CDR3 protein is CASSSMGGSYEQYF. The CDR3 bases are TGTGCCAGCAGCTCTATGGGGGGTTCCTACGAGCAGTACTTC. This rearrangement joins TRBV7-2 to TRBJ2-7, with a possible D match to TRBD2 (6 bases). Trimming took off 4 bases at V and 1 base at J, with 11 bases between the two ends. Germline loops: CDR1 SGHTA, CDR2 FQGNSA. This CDR3 region has 14 residues. The full variable domain, its missing parts supplied by reference TRBV7-2 and TRBJ2-7, is GAGVSQSPSNKVTEKGKDVELRCDPISGHTALYWYRQSLGQGLEFLIYFQGNSAPDKSGLPSDRFSAERTGGSVSTLTIQRTQQEDSAVYLCASSSMGGSYEQYFGPGTRLTVT.

The chain has TRBV7-9 and TRBJ1-1; D is undetermined. Germline assignment: CDR1 SEHNR and CDR2 FQNEAQ (reference sequence). The CDR3 sequence is 14 residues long. V dropped 6 bases and J dropped 1 base, with 12 bases sitting between them. The chain's CDR3 is CASSQDGANTEAFF. The CDR3 DNA reads TGTGCCAGCAGTCAAGACGGAGCGAACACTGAAGCTTTCTTT.

The rearrangement links TRBV7-9 to TRBJ1-1; D is possibly TRBD1 (6 bases). V lost 4 bases and J 3 bases, leaving 12 bases between the germline ends. The CDR3 is made up of 14 amino acids. The V gene's germline CDR1 is SEHNR and CDR2 FQNEAQ (reference sequence). In DNA form, the CDR3 reads TGTGCCAGCAGCTCCTTCACAGGGTACACTGAAGCTTTCTTT. Protein product: CASSSFTGYTEAFF.

The V and J genes are TRBV7-9 and TRBJ2-1; perhaps TRBD2 as D (6 bases). This CDR3 spans 16 amino acids. V was clipped by 4 bases and J by 4 bases, with 17 bases between them. Germline V CDR1 and CDR2: SEHNR, FQNEAQ (reference sequence). CDR3 DNA sequence: TGTGCCAGCAGCTATGTACCGGGACTCCATTACAATGAGCAGTTCTTC. This codes for CASSYVPGLHYNEQFF.

V is TRBV9 and J is TRBJ2-7; the D gene is possibly TRBD1 (5 bases). The V end lost 0 bases, the J end lost 0 bases, and 7 bases lay between the germline ends. Looked up from germline, CDR1 is SGDLS and CDR2 is YYNGEE. This CDR3 has 14 amino acids. CDR3 loop: CASSVGGSSYEQYF. The CDR3 DNA follows: TGTGCCAGCAGCGTAGGGGGCAGCTCCTACGAGCAGTACTTC. Combining the CDR3 with reference TRBV9 and TRBJ2-7 gives the whole variable domain DSGVTQTPKHLITATGQRVTLRCSPRSGDLSVYWYQQSLDQGLQFLIQYYNGEERAKGNILERFSAQQFPDLHSELNLSSLELGDSALYFCASSVGGSSYEQYFGPGTRLTVT.

The chain joins TRBV6-2 or TRBV6-3 to TRBJ1-1; D is unclear. V lost 4 bases, J lost 0 bases, and 9 bases lay in between. This CDR3 has 14 residues. CDR1 is MNHEY, CDR2 SVGEGT, per germline. The CDR3 protein is CASSSTRLNTEAFF. The DNA for the CDR3 is TGTGCCAGCAGTTCGACACGGTTGAACACTGAAGCTTTCTTT.

In regard to this clone: The DNA is left out, because the CDR3 cannot be placed on it with certainty; the CDR3 is given as TCRdb lists it. The chain employs TRBV18 and TRBJ2-7; TRBD1, the table's D call, lacks a check against the DNA. The germline V gene has CDR1 KGHSH and CDR2 LQKENI. The CDR3 is 14 residues long, counting both termini. The CDR3: CASSLYQGNDEQYF.

This clone was detected once. The genes are TRBV30 and TRBJ2-6; the match to TRBD1 covers 8 bases. The CDR3 sequence is 17 residues long. Per the germline V gene, CDR1 is GTSNPN and CDR2 is SVGIG (reference sequence). Trimming at V came to 5 bases and at J to 0 bases, leaving 9 bases not matched to a gene. The CDR3 loop reads CAWDRQGLSSGANVLTF. CDR3 nucleotide sequence: TGTGCCTGGGACCGACAGGGGTTGAGCTCTGGGGCCAACGTCCTGACTTTC.

The chain recombines TRBV19 with TRBJ1-5; a possible D gene is TRBD1 (5 bases). This CDR3 has 19 amino acids. V lost 7 bases to trimming and J lost 7 bases, with 32 bases between them. Germline values: CDR1 LNHDA, CDR2 SQIVND (reference sequence). CDR3 in amino acids: CASNEAPIQGYLIEQPQHF. CDR3 in DNA: TGTGCCAGTAATGAAGCTCCAATCCAGGGTTACCTGATAGAACAGCCCCAGCATTTT.

The V gene is TRBV6-2 or TRBV6-3, the J gene TRBJ2-7; TRBD2 aligns across 8 bases. The germline V gene has CDR1 MNHEY and CDR2 SVGEGT. The CDR3 is 16 residues long. V lost 0 bases and J lost 2; bases outside the gene matches: 6. The CDR3, as DNA: TGTGCCAGCAGTTACTCGAGGCTAGCGGGCCCCTACGAGCAGTACTTC. It specifies CASSYSRLAGPYEQYF.

This clone occurred a few times. The chain uses TRBV7-3 and TRBJ2-1; no clear D gene. V lost 5 bases, J lost 3 bases, and 5 bases lay in between. This CDR3 contains 12 residues. Germline CDR1 is SGHTA and CDR2 is FQGTGA. CDR3: CASSTGYNEQFF. The CDR3, as DNA: TGTGCCAGCAGCACCGGCTACAATGAGCAGTTCTTC.

The chain has TRBV5-4 and TRBJ2-7, with D tentatively TRBD1 (5 bases). The CDR3 covers 15 residues. Germline CDR1 is SGHNT and CDR2 is YYREEE (reference sequence). The V gene lost 0 bases and the J gene lost 1 base, with 11 bases spanning the gap. The CDR3 DNA reads TGTGCCAGCAGCTTGGGGCCAGGGATGTCCTACGAGCAGTACTTC. Its protein product is CASSLGPGMSYEQYF. Full variable domain (outside the CDR3, taken from reference TRBV5-4 and TRBJ2-7): ETGVTQSPTHLIKTRGQQVTLRCSSQSGHNTVSWYQQALGQGPQFIFQYYREEENGRGNFPPRFSGLQFPNYSSELNVNALELDDSALYLCASSLGPGMSYEQYFGPGTRLTVT.

This clone was detected once. The genes are TRBV29-1 and TRBJ1-1, with 9 bases that match TRBD1. The CDR3 runs 14 residues. V lost 3 bases, J lost 5 bases, and 7 bases stayed unmatched. Looked up from germline, CDR1 is SQVTM and CDR2 is ANQGSEA. The CDR3: CSVDDRGKDTEAFF. The CDR3 DNA follows: TGCAGCGTTGATGACAGGGGGAAGGATACTGAAGCTTTCTTT.

The V and J genes are TRBV10-3 and TRBJ1-3, with D hard to call. Germline V gives CDR1 ENHRY, CDR2 SYGVKD. V was shortened by 9 bases and J by 0 bases, with 9 bases between the two germline ends. The CDR3 spans 13 residues. The CDR3 DNA reads as TGTGCCATAGGACTGAACTCTGGAAACACCATATATTTT. It is translated as CAIGLNSGNTIYF.

This clone showed up just once. This chain connects TRBV6-5 to TRBJ1-5; the D gene is possibly TRBD1 (5 bases). The CDR3 sequence is 14 residues long. V was cut by 6 bases and J by 2 bases, with 11 bases left in between. Germline V lookup: CDR1 MNHEY, CDR2 SVGAGI. The CDR3 region has the DNA TGTGCCAGCAGCCGAGGACACCGCAATCAGCCCCAGCATTTT. Residues: CASSRGHRNQPQHF.

This chain links TRBV4-3 with TRBJ1-1; D gene uncertain. Germline lookup yields CDR1 LGHNA and CDR2 YSLEER. The CDR3 loop spans 14 amino acids. V was trimmed by 1 base and J by 3 bases, leaving 9 bases between them. The CDR3 DNA is TGCGCCAGCAGCCAAGCCCACGGTTACACTGAAGCTTTCTTT. It codes for CASSQAHGYTEAFF.